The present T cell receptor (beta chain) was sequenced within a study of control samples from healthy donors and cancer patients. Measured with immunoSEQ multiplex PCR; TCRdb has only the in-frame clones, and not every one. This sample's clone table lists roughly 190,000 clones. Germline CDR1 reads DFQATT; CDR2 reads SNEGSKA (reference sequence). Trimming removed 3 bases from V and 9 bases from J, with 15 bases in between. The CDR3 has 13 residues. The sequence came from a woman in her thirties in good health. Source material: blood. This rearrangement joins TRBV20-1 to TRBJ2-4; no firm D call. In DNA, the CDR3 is TGCAGTGCTAGTGGCCCCCCCTACGCCATTCAGTACTTC. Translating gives CSASGPPYAIQYF.